This T cell receptor beta chain is from a study of T cells after posttransplantation cyclophosphamide. Assay used: immunoSEQ multiplex PCR; TCRdb lists only in-frame clones, some missing. Altogether tens of thousands of clones are present, around 80% being singletons, with the ten largest covering 7.5% to 9.5%. Busulfan-fludarabine conditioning, marrow transplant, and cyclophosphamide on days +3 and +4 were administered. The clonotype comes from a female patient between 35 and 55 years old who received an allogeneic stem cell transplant from a related donor, was CMV-positive, and had no GVHD. Some of the T cells might come from the graft donor. Sequenced material: CD4+ T cells sorted from blood, taken 1,800 to 2,000 days after a stem cell transplant with posttransplant cyclophosphamide.

In nucleotides, the CDR3 is TGTGCCAGCAGCTTAGTGGGGGGGGGCGCAGATACGCAGTATTTT. Amino acid sequence: CASSLVGGGADTQYF. The chain recombines TRBV11-2 with TRBJ2-3; D is perhaps TRBD2 (7 bases). Germline CDR1 SGHAT, CDR2 FQNNGV. V was cut by 1 base and J by 4 bases, with 12 bases left in between. The CDR3 runs to 15 residues.